These T cell receptor beta chains were read from a single sample in a study of cytomegalovirus exposure and HLA in healthy donors. Assay used: immunoSEQ multiplex PCR; TCRdb lists only in-frame clones, some missing. The sample lists 76,000 or so clones, more than 65% seen once, with about 15% in the top ten. Input material: PBMCs. The receptors come from a woman between 40 and 50 years old in good health and CMV-seropositive. Both conserved end residues are part of each CDR3. A D gene is named only where the DNA matches it firmly. Clone size is not always given. Where it is, it says once, few, many or a class for expanded clones.

cdr3_nt cdr3_aa v_call d_call j_call cdr3_length clone_size
TGCGCCAGCAGCCCGGAGGCCCTCGCGAACACCGGGGAGCTGTTTTTT CASSPEALANTGELFF TRBV5-1 . TRBJ2-2 16 .
TGTGCCAGCGGCCGGCAGGGGTCGGGCAATCAGCCCCAGCATTTT CASGRQGSGNQPQHF TRBV28 . TRBJ1-5 15 .
TGTGCCAGTAGTGAAACGGGGTCAGGCAATCAGCCCCAGCATTTT CASSETGSGNQPQHF TRBV19 . TRBJ1-5 15 .
TGTGCCAGTAGTATAGATAGGGCGGGGACTCAGCCCCAGCATTTT CASSIDRAGTQPQHF TRBV19 . TRBJ1-5 15 .
TGTGCCAGCAGCTTATCATCGGGAGAGGAGACCCAGTACTTC CASSLSSGEETQYF TRBV7-2 . TRBJ2-5 14 .
TGTGCCAGCAGCACTCAGACAGGGAACTATGGCTACACCTTC CASSTQTGNYGYTF TRBV11-2 TRBD1 TRBJ1-2 14 few
TGTGCCAGCAGCGTTTCTAGCGGCAATGAGCAGTTCTTC CASSVSSGNEQFF TRBV9 TRBD2 TRBJ2-1 13 .
TGTGCCTGGAGTGTACTGGCGGATCCCATCTTC CAWSVLADPIF TRBV30 . TRBJ2-7 11 .
TGTGCCAGCAGTGAACTTGGGGGTAGCGGGAGATCGCCCTCCTACAATGAGCAGTTCTTC CASSELGGSGRSPSYNEQFF TRBV28 TRBD2 TRBJ2-1 20 .
TGTGCCAGCAGCTTACAGGGGCGCACTGAAGCTTTCTTT CASSLQGRTEAFF TRBV7-3 . TRBJ1-1 13 .
TGTGCCAGCAGCCCGAGTAGCGGGGGGGCGCCTACGCAGTATTTT CASSPSSGGAPTQYF TRBV7-2 TRBD2 TRBJ2-3 15 few
TGTGCCAGCAGCTTACTCCCGGGACAAAACACAGATACGCAGTATTTT CASSLLPGQNTDTQYF TRBV7-3 . TRBJ2-3 16 .
TGTGCCAGCAGCTCAGGGTTGTTGGCTTTCTTT CASSSGLLAFF TRBV7-8 . TRBJ1-1 11 .
TGTGCCAGCAGCTCCGGGACAGGGGTAGTTGAACAGTACTTC CASSSGTGVVEQYF TRBV6-1 TRBD1 TRBJ2-7 14 .
TGTGCCAGCAGCACCGGACAGGGGAGCAACGAGCAGTACTTC CASSTGQGSNEQYF TRBV7-3 TRBD1 TRBJ2-7 14 .
TGTGCCAGCAGTTACGGACGGACTAGCGGGAGGAATGAGCAGTTCTTC CASSYGRTSGRNEQFF TRBV6-5 TRBD2 TRBJ2-1 16 .
TGTGCCAGCAGCTTCAGGGTGGGGGGGAAAAATGAGCAGTTCTTC CASSFRVGGKNEQFF TRBV5-6 TRBD2 TRBJ2-1 15 once
TGTGCCAGCAGTGTGGAGAAGTTACATGAGCAGTTCTTC CASSVEKLHEQFF TRBV2 . TRBJ2-1 13 .
TGTGCCAGTAGTACTGCGGGGGACTCCCACCTTAACTATGGCTACACCTTC CASSTAGDSHLNYGYTF TRBV19 . TRBJ1-2 17 .
TGCGCCAGCAGCCAGACCGGGACAGGGGGTCAGCCCCAGCATTTT CASSQTGTGGQPQHF TRBV4-3 TRBD1 TRBJ1-5 15 .
TGTGCCAGCAGCTTAGCGGGACAGGCTCTTTATGGCTACACCTTC CASSLAGQALYGYTF TRBV7-9 TRBD1 TRBJ1-2 15 .
TGTGCCTGGGGGACAGGGGCTTCCTACGAGCAGTACTTC CAWGTGASYEQYF TRBV30 TRBD1 TRBJ2-7 13 .
TGTGCCAGTAGTATCAGGGAGGGAGGCAATCAGCCCCAGCATTTT CASSIREGGNQPQHF TRBV19 . TRBJ1-5 15 .
TGCAGCGTTGAAGTAGACAGGGGCTACGAGCAGTACTTC CSVEVDRGYEQYF TRBV29-1 TRBD1 TRBJ2-7 13 .
TGTGCCAGCAGTTGGGGGGATGAAAAACTGTTTTTT CASSWGDEKLFF TRBV6-5 . TRBJ1-4 12 .
TGTGCCAGCAGTGACGCGGGACAGAGCCGCAAAGCTTTCTTT CASSDAGQSRKAFF TRBV25-1 TRBD1 TRBJ1-1 14 .
TGTGCCAGCAGAAAGACAGGGGACCGACAAGAGACCCAGTACTTC CASRKTGDRQETQYF TRBV6-5 TRBD1 TRBJ2-5 15 once
TGTGCCAGCAGCGCTGAGACACAGAACACTGAAGCTTTCTTT CASSAETQNTEAFF TRBV9 . TRBJ1-1 14 few
TGTGCCAGGTCACAGGGGAGAGGGACTGAAGCTTTCTTT CARSQGRGTEAFF TRBV10-3 TRBD1 TRBJ1-1 13 .
TGTGCCAGCACCCTGGTCGGTTTAGAGACCCAGTACTTC CASTLVGLETQYF TRBV6-1 . TRBJ2-5 13 .
TGCGCCAGCAGCCAATCTATAGACAGGGGGCAACAGCCCCAGCATTTT CASSQSIDRGQQPQHF TRBV4-3 TRBD1 TRBJ1-5 16 .
TGTGCCAGCGAAGATCAGGACTTAACCTACGAGCAGTACTTC CASEDQDLTYEQYF TRBV2 . TRBJ2-7 14 .
TGCGCCAGCAGCTCCACTTACTCCTACGAGCAGTACTTC CASSSTYSYEQYF TRBV5-1 . TRBJ2-7 13 .
TGTGCCAGCAGCTTCCAGAGCGGGTGGTCGTTCGGTGAGCAGTTCTTC CASSFQSGWSFGEQFF TRBV7-2 . TRBJ2-1 16 .
TGTGCCAGCACGGGAAGGTTCAACTATGGCTACACCTTC CASTGRFNYGYTF TRBV6-5 . TRBJ1-2 13 few
TGTGCCTCGTGGACAAAAAGAACCTACGAGCAGTACTTC CASWTKRTYEQYF TRBV30 . TRBJ2-7 13 .
TGTGCCAGCAGTTCGGACTTCGGGGGGTACGAGCAGTACTTC CASSSDFGGYEQYF TRBV6-5 TRBD2 TRBJ2-7 14 few
TGTGCCAGCAGCCCTAGCGGGGGGGCGTCCTACGAGCAGTACTTC CASSPSGGASYEQYF TRBV6-5 TRBD2 TRBJ2-7 15 .